The 11 T cell receptor beta chains below were found in one sample sequenced in a study of response to subunit inactivated influenza vaccine. TCRdb recomputed calls from the RT-PCR reads with MiXCR, one row per CDR3 protein. The table shows 450,000 to 600,000 distinct CDR3 sequences, with 7.2% occurring only once. The specimen was PBMCs from blood, collected less than 25 months after vaccination. All receptors come from a man aged 45 to 70 who received an inactivated influenza vaccine.

This rearrangement joins TRBV2 to TRBJ1-1, with 8 bases matching TRBD1. The CDR3 consists of 14 residues. V trimming: 3 bases; J trimming: 3 bases; junction bases outside the gene matches: 3. Per germline, CDR1 SNHLY and CDR2 FYNNEI. CDR3 nucleotides: TGTGCCAGCAGTGACGACAGGGGATACACTGAAGCTTTCTTT. It yields the protein CASSDDRGYTEAFF.

This clonotype was found a few times. The rearrangement uses TRBV2 and TRBJ2-5; D gene ambiguous. With 3 bases removed from V and 5 bases from J, the gap between germline ends came to 25 bases. Germline lookup yields CDR1 SNHLY and CDR2 FYNNEI. The CDR3 loop spans 18 amino acids. CDR3 amino acids: CASSEIFLDNPGRETQYF. The CDR3, as DNA: TGTGCCAGCAGTGAGATCTTCTTAGACAACCCTGGCCGGGAGACCCAGTACTTC.

A few counts support this clonotype. V and J are TRBV6-1 and TRBJ2-3; D is perhaps TRBD1 (6 bases). V shed 6 bases and J shed 4 bases, with 14 bases lying between them. The germline V gene has CDR1 MNHNS and CDR2 SASEGT. This CDR3 comprises 14 residues. CDR3 coding DNA: TGTGCCAGCAGGGCAGGGGTGGTCGCAGATACGCAGTATTTT. Its translation: CASRAGVVADTQYF.

This clonotype was counted many times. DNA of the CDR3: TGCAGTGCTAGACGTTCCGGTGAAGCTTTCTTT. Amino acids: CSARRSGEAFF. The rearrangement uses TRBV20-1 and TRBJ1-1, with no clear D. Between the trimmed V and J ends, which lost 2 bases and 7 bases, there was a span of 8 bases. Germline CDR1 DFQATT, CDR2 SNEGSKA (reference sequence). The CDR3 sequence is 11 residues long.

This clonotype turned up a few times. The rearrangement uses TRBV20-1 and TRBJ2-5; 11 nucleotides agree with TRBD2. Germline V gene lookup returns CDR1 DFQATT and CDR2 SNEGSKA (reference sequence). V lost 0 bases and J lost 5; bases outside the gene matches: 5. This CDR3 comprises 15 residues. CDR3 bases: TGCAGTGCTAGAGATAGCGGGAGGGCCGAGGAGACCCAGTACTTC. This codes for CSARDSGRAEETQYF.

This clonotype was seen ten or more times. A junction boundary mismatches the germline segment, possibly from a read error. This rearrangement joins TRBV12-3 or TRBV12-4 to TRBJ2-3; TRBD2 agrees at 10 bases. The CDR3 is 14 residues long. The CDR3 bases are TGTGCCAGCAGCTTAGCGGGAGGACAAGATACGCAGTATTTT. This gives the protein CASSLAGGQDTQYF.

The table lists this clonotype with many counts. V usage is TRBV29-1 and J usage is TRBJ1-1, with TRBD1 as a possible D gene (6 bases). The CDR3 has 13 amino acids. Germline assignment: CDR1 SQVTM and CDR2 ANQGSEA. The V end lost 6 bases, the J end lost 6 bases, and 17 bases lay between the germline ends. CDR3 protein: CSVPGEGRAEAFF. The CDR3 DNA is TGCAGCGTCCCAGGGGAGGGGAGGGCTGAAGCTTTCTTT.

The chain uses TRBV28 and TRBJ1-3, with D perhaps TRBD1 (5 bases). Trimming removed 7 bases from V and 0 bases from J, with 16 bases in between. Germline CDR1 is MDHEN and CDR2 is SYDVKM. CDR3 length equals 16 residues. CDR3 protein: CASISPGGGSGNTIYF. The CDR3 DNA sequence: TGTGCCAGCATTTCTCCCGGCGGGGGCTCTGGAAACACCATATATTTT. Combining the CDR3 with reference TRBV28 and TRBJ1-3 gives the whole variable domain DVKVTQSSRYLVKRTGEKVFLECVQDMDHENMFWYRQDPGLGLRLIYFSYDVKMKEKGDIPEGYSVSREKKERFSLILESASTNQTSMYLCASISPGGGSGNTIYFGEGSWLTVV.

This clonotype was counted between two and nine times. This chain joins TRBV5-1 and TRBJ2-5, with 13 bases identical to TRBD2. The CDR3 extends over 19 amino acids. Germline trimming cut 4 bases from V and 0 bases from J; bases unmatched to any gene: 12. Germline CDR1 and CDR2: SGHRS and YFSETQ. The CDR3, as DNA: TGCGCCAGCAGCAGCGGACTAGCGGGGGCGCGTTGGTACCAAGAGACCCAGTACTTC. This encodes CASSSGLAGARWYQETQYF.

This clonotype appeared a few times. The V gene is TRBV12-3 or TRBV12-4, the J gene TRBJ2-2; no clear D gene. The CDR3 consists of 13 residues. The ends were cut back, 6 bases at V and 6 bases at J, with 11 bases in the middle. The CDR3 loop reads CASSPVGSGELFF. The CDR3 DNA follows: TGTGCCAGCAGCCCAGTGGGTTCCGGGGAGCTGTTTTTT.

This clonotype was counted at least ten times. The gene calls are TRBV7-2 and TRBJ1-5; D might be TRBD1 (5 bases). V dropped 6 bases and J dropped 7 bases, with 19 bases sitting between them. This CDR3 contains 15 residues. CDR1 is SGHTA, CDR2 FQGNSA, per germline. CDR3 region: CASSSGTFWSQPQHF. CDR3 bases: TGTGCCAGCAGTTCCGGGACGTTTTGGTCCCAGCCCCAGCATTTT.